These 27 T cell receptor beta chains were sequenced from one sample in a study of T cell clonality in common variable immunodeficiency. No cognate antigen is known for these TCRs. Whole-study results and caveats: In common variable immunodeficiency, TCR beta chains reportedly carried fewer deletions and N-nucleotide insertions.

Assay used: immunoSEQ multiplex PCR; TCRdb lists only in-frame clones, some missing. The table lists roughly 20,000 clones, with no singletons. Sequenced sample: peripheral blood mononuclear cells. Receptors were obtained from a human donor with common variable immunodeficiency.

Concerning this clone itself: With the read ending 3 residues before the CDR3 end, the germline J gene is used to fill in that end. The J gene is TRBJ2-5, the V gene TRBV5-1; D may be TRBD1 (6 bases). Trimming removed 3 bases at V and 5 bases at J, with 17 bases between. This CDR3 spans 15 amino acids. The germline V gene has CDR1 SGHRS and CDR2 YFSETQ. The sequenced part of the CDR3 DNA is TGCGCCAGCAGCTACTCCTCAGGGGATGGCGAGACC. It yields the protein CASSYSSGDGET. The entire CDR3 protein reads CASSYSSGDGETQYF. Based on the CDR3 plus reference TRBV5-1 and TRBJ2-5, the full variable domain is KAGVTQTPRYLIKTRGQQVTLSCSPISGHRSVSWYQQTPGQGLQFLFEYFSETQRNKGNFPGRFSGRQFSNSRSEMNVSTLELGDSALYLCASSYSSGDGETQYFGPGTRLLVL.

This clone has more than one count but fewer than ten. The read comes to an end 3 residues before the CDR3 does, leaving the germline J gene to fill in the end. This chain links TRBV19 with TRBJ2-7, with 11 nucleotides matching TRBD2. The V and J ends lost 3 bases and 2 bases, in that order; junction bases with no gene match: 9. The germline CDR1 and CDR2 sequences are LNHDA and SQIVND (reference sequence). This CDR3 has 17 residues. The chain's CDR3 is CASSMVGLAGGTYEQYF. CDR3 bases read: TGTGCCAGTAGTATGGTCGGGCTAGCGGGAGGAACCTACGAG.

With respect to this clone: The read is 3 residues too short to cover the CDR3 end, so that end is filled in from the germline J gene. V and J are TRBV7-9 and TRBJ2-5; D unclear. Trimming cost V 1 base and J 4 bases, with 13 bases left between them. This CDR3 region has 15 residues. CDR1 SEHNR and CDR2 FQNEAQ come from the germline V gene (reference sequence). The CDR3: CASSLDGSVRETQYF. The part of the CDR3 DNA that was read is TGTGCCAGCAGCTTAGACGGGTCCGTTCGAGAGACC.

In the case of this clone: The read terminates 3 residues before the CDR3 end, so the remaining end is supplied by the germline J gene. The rearrangement uses TRBV7-2 and TRBJ2-3; 7 bases line up with TRBD2. Germline V gene data show CDR1 as SGHTA and CDR2 as FQGNSA. This CDR3 region has 16 residues. The J segment lost 2 bases and the V segment lost 0 bases, leaving 5 bases of the junction unmatched. The CDR3 region is CASSLATSAPTDTQYF. Partial CDR3 DNA: TGTGCCAGCAGCTTAGCCACTAGCGCCCCCACAGATACG.

Comment on this clone: Read coverage stops 3 residues before the CDR3 terminus; the germline J gene supplies the remainder. The rearrangement joins TRBV2 to TRBJ2-6; 7 bases agree with TRBD1. Germline V lookup: CDR1 SNHLY, CDR2 FYNNEI. The CDR3 has 15 amino acids. With 6 bases clipped from V and 2 bases from J, the junction kept 4 bases outside the gene matches. The CDR3 region is CASSPDRAGANVLTF. The covered CDR3 bases are TGTGCCAGCAGCCCTGACAGGGCTGGGGCCAACGTC. Full variable domain (rest looked up from reference TRBV2 and TRBJ2-6): EPEVTQTPSHQVTQMGQEVILRCVPISNHLYFYWYRQILGQKVEFLVSFYNNEISEKSEIFDDQFSVERPDGSNFTLKIRSTKLEDSAMYFCASSPDRAGANVLTFGAGSRLTVL.

A few counts support this clone. The CDR3 extends 3 residues past the end of the read, so its final part is completed from the germline J gene. The rearrangement uses TRBV18 and TRBJ2-5, with TRBD2 matching over 7 bases. V was pared by 3 bases and J by 1 base, with 5 bases of the junction left unmatched. The CDR3 runs 15 residues. Germline CDR1 KGHSH, CDR2 LQKENI. The CDR3 protein is CASSPLGLGQETQYF. The CDR3 DNA, read in part, is TGTGCCAGCTCACCGCTAGGACTAGGCCAAGAGACC.

About this clone: The read terminates 3 residues before the CDR3 end, so the remaining end is supplied by the germline J gene. V and J are TRBV5-1 and TRBJ1-5; no clear D gene. V dropped 4 bases and J dropped 4 bases, with 9 bases sitting between them. Germline-derived CDR1 and CDR2 are SGHRS and YFSETQ. The CDR3 has 13 residues. The CDR3 loop reads CASSRDINQPQHF. The sequenced CDR3 bases are TGCGCCAGCAGCAGAGACATTAATCAGCCC. The full variable domain, with the rest looked up from reference TRBV5-1 and TRBJ1-5, is KAGVTQTPRYLIKTRGQQVTLSCSPISGHRSVSWYQQTPGQGLQFLFEYFSETQRNKGNFPGRFSGRQFSNSRSEMNVSTLELGDSALYLCASSRDINQPQHFGDGTRLSIL.

This clone has just a few counts. The DNA ends 3 residues before the CDR3 does, and the rest of the CDR3 is filled in from the germline J gene. This chain links TRBV7-3 with TRBJ2-1; 8 positions agree with TRBD2. The CDR3 consists of 15 residues. Germline trimming cut 1 base from V and 4 bases from J; bases unmatched to any gene: 3. From germline, CDR1 is SGHTA and CDR2 FQGTGA. The sequenced CDR3 bases are TGTGCCAGCAGCTTAAGGGCTAGCGGGTACAATGAG. It is translated as CASSLRASGYNE. The entire CDR3 reads CASSLRASGYNEQFF.

This clone was seen a few times. The observed sequence ends 3 residues before the CDR3 terminus, with the missing tail filled in from the germline J gene. The chain links TRBV7-2 to TRBJ1-2; D might be TRBD1 (5 bases). Germline-derived CDR1 and CDR2 are SGHTA and FQGNSA. The CDR3 spans 14 residues. V lost 1 base and J 2 bases, leaving 8 bases between the germline ends. The part of the CDR3 DNA that was read is TGTGCCAGCAGCTTAGATGACAGCAACTATGGC. Protein: CASSLDDSNYG. The CDR3 reads in full as CASSLDDSNYGYTF.

A remark on this clone: The read terminates 3 residues ahead of where the CDR3 ends, so the germline J gene completes it. The chain links TRBV19 to TRBJ1-2; maybe TRBD1 (5 bases). The CDR3 covers 12 residues. Germline assignment: CDR1 LNHDA and CDR2 SQIVND (reference sequence). The V end lost 10 bases, the J end lost 2 bases, and 11 bases lay between the germline ends. CDR3 sequence reads: CATQSGNYGYTF. The CDR3 DNA, read in part, is TGTGCCACCCAGTCAGGGAACTATGGC.

This clone was picked up a small number of times. The CDR3 goes on 3 residues after the read ends, and that part is filled in from the germline J gene. The genes are TRBV30 and TRBJ2-3, with TRBD2 identical over 9 bases. The CDR3 totals 14 residues. J lost 6 bases, V lost 3 bases, and 7 bases had no gene match. Germline CDR1 is GTSNPN and CDR2 is SVGIG (reference sequence). CDR3 residues: CAWRVAGVGDTQYF. The part of the CDR3 DNA that was read is TGTGCCTGGAGGGTAGCGGGAGTAGGGGATACG.

Points on this clone: The read terminates 3 residues ahead of where the CDR3 ends, so the germline J gene completes it. V is TRBV18 and J is TRBJ2-5; maybe TRBD1 (5 bases). This CDR3 comprises 15 residues. The V end was cut by 5 bases, the J end by 4 bases, with 17 bases between. Germline CDR1 and CDR2: KGHSH and LQKENI. This chain's CDR3 is CASSTVVGRGETQYF. The DNA read from the CDR3 is TGTGCCAGCTCAACAGTGGTGGGGCGAGGAGAGACC.

With respect to this clone: The CDR3 extends 3 residues past the end of the read, so its final part is completed from the germline J gene. The chain uses TRBV19 and TRBJ2-5; maybe TRBD1 (5 bases). Germline assignment: CDR1 LNHDA and CDR2 SQIVND (reference sequence). Trimming took 3 bases from V and 5 from J, leaving 7 bases between them. The CDR3 spans 12 residues. The CDR3 loop is CASSIPGETQYF. Incomplete CDR3 DNA: TGTGCCAGTAGTATTCCAGGGGAGACC. The entire variable domain, with the rest obtained from reference TRBV19 and TRBJ2-5, is as follows: DGGITQSPKYLFRKEGQNVTLSCEQNLNHDAMYWYRQDPGQGLRLIYYSQIVNDFQKGDIAEGYSVSREKKESFPLTVTSAQKNPTAFYLCASSIPGETQYFGPGTRLLVL.

This clone was counted between two and nine times. The CDR3 goes on 3 residues after the read ends, and that part is filled in from the germline J gene. The V gene is TRBV19, the J gene TRBJ2-7; D may be TRBD1 or TRBD2 (7 bases each). From germline, CDR1 is LNHDA and CDR2 SQIVND (reference sequence). This CDR3 is built from 13 residues. Between the trimmed V and J ends, which lost 11 bases and 2 bases, there was a span of 16 bases. This CDR3 reads CAGRGRTTYEQYF. The part of the CDR3 DNA that was read is TGTGCCGGGAGGGGGCGGACTACCTACGAG.

Concerning this clone: The read falls 3 residues short of the CDR3 end, and the missing part is taken from the germline J gene. This chain uses TRBV18 with TRBJ2-7; D is ambiguous. There are 15 residues in the CDR3. V was clipped by 6 bases and J by 1 base, with 16 bases between them. Germline V gene sequence: CDR1 KGHSH, CDR2 LQKENI. CDR3 DNA, as far as it was read: TGTGCCAGCTCGCCTGCTCCCAAAGGGTCCTACGAG. Translating gives CASSPAPKGSYE. The CDR3 in its entirety is CASSPAPKGSYEQYF. Supplemented by reference TRBV18 and TRBJ2-7, the full variable domain reads NAGVMQNPRHLVRRRGQEARLRCSPMKGHSHVYWYRQLPEEGLKFMVYLQKENIIDESGMPKERFSAEFPKEGPSILRIQQVVRGDSAAYFCASSPAPKGSYEQYFGPGTRLTVT.

The sample holds many counts of this clone. The read terminates 3 residues ahead of where the CDR3 ends, so the germline J gene completes it. The chain combines TRBV29-1 with TRBJ1-4, with D tentatively TRBD1 (5 bases). The CDR3 runs to 11 residues. V dropped 7 bases and J dropped 8 bases, with 11 bases sitting between them. Germline V lookup: CDR1 SQVTM, CDR2 ANQGSEA. The CDR3 bases that were read are TGCAGCGGGGCGCGGGGCGAAAAA. It yields the protein CSGARGEK. The full CDR3 is CSGARGEKLFF. Full variable domain (missing parts from reference TRBV29-1 and TRBJ1-4): SAVISQKPSRDICQRGTSLTIQCQVDSQVTMMFWYRQQPGQSLTLIATANQGSEATYESGFVIDKFPISRPNLTFSTLTVSNMSPEDSSIYLCSGARGEKLFFGSGTQLSVL.

This clone was detected a few times. The DNA ends 3 residues before the CDR3 does, and the rest of the CDR3 is filled in from the germline J gene. The rearrangement links TRBV5-4 to TRBJ2-5; TRBD1 matches at 8 bases. V lost 0 bases to trimming and J lost 4 bases; unmatched junction nucleotides: 2. Germline-derived CDR1 and CDR2 are SGHNT and YYREEE (reference sequence). This CDR3 has 14 amino acids. CDR3 sequence: CASSLDRGRETQYF. The covered CDR3 bases are TGTGCCAGCAGCTTGGACAGGGGGAGAGAGACC. Full variable domain (outside the CDR3, taken from reference TRBV5-4 and TRBJ2-5): ETGVTQSPTHLIKTRGQQVTLRCSSQSGHNTVSWYQQALGQGPQFIFQYYREEENGRGNFPPRFSGLQFPNYSSELNVNALELDDSALYLCASSLDRGRETQYFGPGTRLLVL.

A word on this clone: The read falls 3 residues short of the CDR3 end, and the missing part is taken from the germline J gene. This chain connects TRBV19 to TRBJ1-2; 8 nucleotides line up with TRBD1. The CDR3 runs 14 residues. The germline gives CDR1 LNHDA, CDR2 SQIVND (reference sequence). This chain's CDR3 is CASSIGAGGDGYTF. The sequenced part of the CDR3 DNA is TGTGCCAGTAGTATAGGTGCAGGGGGCGACGGC.

CDR3 sequence reads: CASSATQRSTDTQYF. CDR3 bases read: TGTGCCAGCAGCGCCACACAGAGATCCACAGATACG. This chain links TRBV7-9 with TRBJ2-3; D gene uncertain. The CDR3 is cut off 3 residues early in the read; its end comes from the germline J gene. CDR3 length equals 15 residues. Trimming removed 5 bases at V and 2 bases at J, with 14 bases between. Germline lookup yields CDR1 SEHNR and CDR2 FQNEAQ (reference sequence). The full variable domain, with the rest looked up from reference TRBV7-9 and TRBJ2-3, is DTGVSQNPRHKITKRGQNVTFRCDPISEHNRLYWYRQTLGQGPEFLTYFQNEAQLEKSRLLSDRFSAERPKGSFSTLEIQRTEQGDSAMYLCASSATQRSTDTQYFGPGTRLTVL.

This clone has more than one count but fewer than ten. The read falls 3 residues short of the CDR3 end, and the missing part is taken from the germline J gene. This sequence joins TRBV18 and TRBJ2-1; 9 bases fit TRBD1. After removal of 5 bases from V and 4 bases from J, the junction contained 3 bases not matched to a gene. Germline V gene data show CDR1 as KGHSH and CDR2 as LQKENI. This CDR3 comprises 14 residues. Partial CDR3 DNA: TGTGCCAGCTCATCCGGGACAGGGTACAATGAG. Its translation is CASSSGTGYNE. The whole CDR3 sequence is CASSSGTGYNEQFF.

This clone was counted only a few times. The read ends 3 residues shy of where the CDR3 ends; the end is completed using the germline J gene. The chain carries TRBV5-1 and TRBJ2-2; 9 bases are a match to TRBD2. After removal of 2 bases from V and 4 bases from J, the junction contained 3 bases not matched to a gene. This CDR3 contains 15 residues. Germline-derived CDR1 and CDR2 are SGHRS and YFSETQ. CDR3 residues: CASSLAGGITGELFF. CDR3 bases read: TGCGCCAGCAGCTTAGCGGGGGGAATCACCGGGGAG.

Worth noting for this clone: The read terminates 3 residues before the CDR3 end, so the remaining end is supplied by the germline J gene. V is TRBV7-9 and J is TRBJ2-2; no firm D call. Germline loops: CDR1 SEHNR, CDR2 FQNEAQ (reference sequence). Trimming stripped 3 bases from V and 5 bases from J, with 13 bases between. The CDR3 is 15 residues long. The sequenced part of the CDR3 DNA is TGTGCCAGCAGCTTGAACCGTCTCGGGACCGGGGAG. Amino acids: CASSLNRLGTGE. In full, the CDR3 reads CASSLNRLGTGELFF.

In its sample, this clone was seen a few times. The CDR3 extends 3 residues past the end of the read, so its final part is completed from the germline J gene. V usage is TRBV18 and J usage is TRBJ2-7; 7 bases map to TRBD1. Germline assignment: CDR1 KGHSH and CDR2 LQKENI. This CDR3 region has 13 residues. V was pared by 6 bases and J by 2 bases, with 4 bases of the junction left unmatched. The CDR3 spells CASSRDRAYEQYF. The DNA read from the CDR3 is TGTGCCAGCTCCCGGGACAGAGCCTACGAG.

In the case of this clone: With the read ending 3 residues before the CDR3 end, the germline J gene is used to fill in that end. The chain couples TRBV18 to TRBJ2-7; 7 positions agree with TRBD1. The length of the CDR3 is 14 residues. Germline CDR1 is KGHSH and CDR2 is LQKENI. Germline trimming cut 7 bases from V and 3 bases from J; bases unmatched to any gene: 9. CDR3 loop: CASFSGTAFYEQYF. The DNA read from the CDR3 is TGTGCCAGCTTTTCCGGGACAGCTTTCTACGAG. The variable domain in full, with the rest retrieved from reference TRBV18 and TRBJ2-7, is NAGVMQNPRHLVRRRGQEARLRCSPMKGHSHVYWYRQLPEEGLKFMVYLQKENIIDESGMPKERFSAEFPKEGPSILRIQQVVRGDSAAYFCASFSGTAFYEQYFGPGTRLTVT.

As concerns this clone: The DNA ends 3 residues before the CDR3 does, and the rest of the CDR3 is filled in from the germline J gene. The rearrangement links TRBV20-1 to TRBJ2-1; D is perhaps TRBD2 (5 bases). Germline V gene sequence: CDR1 DFQATT, CDR2 SNEGSKA (reference sequence). This CDR3 spans 13 amino acids. Trimming cost V 5 bases and J 8 bases, with 16 bases left between them. CDR3 DNA, as far as it was read: TGCAGTGCTTTGATGCGGGCCGTGGATGAG. It specifies CSALMRAVDE. The complete CDR3 reads CSALMRAVDEQFF.

This clone was counted at least ten times. Coverage ceases 3 residues before the CDR3 finishes, and the germline J gene fills in the end. This rearrangement joins TRBV7-9 to TRBJ2-2; possibly TRBD2 for D (6 bases). The CDR3 is 14 amino acids. Germline V CDR1 and CDR2: SEHNR, FQNEAQ (reference sequence). Trimming shortened V by 2 bases and J by 7 bases, and 11 bases separated the two germline ends. The sequenced CDR3 bases are TGTGCCAGCAGCTTACCGGGAGCGGACGGGGAG. It translates to CASSLPGADGE. The entire CDR3 protein is CASSLPGADGELFF.

In its sample, this clone is medium-sized. The sequenced fragment ends 3 residues before the CDR3 boundary, so the rest is inferred from the germline J gene. J is TRBJ2-1 and V is TRBV20-1; 13 positions agree with TRBD2. This CDR3 is 15 amino acids long. Germline CDR1 DFQATT, CDR2 SNEGSKA (reference sequence). With V trimmed by 6 bases and J by 4 bases, 6 bases remained unmatched. CDR3: CSAPGGLAGYNEQFF. The CDR3 bases that were read are TGCAGTGCCCCCGGGGGACTAGCGGGATACAATGAG.